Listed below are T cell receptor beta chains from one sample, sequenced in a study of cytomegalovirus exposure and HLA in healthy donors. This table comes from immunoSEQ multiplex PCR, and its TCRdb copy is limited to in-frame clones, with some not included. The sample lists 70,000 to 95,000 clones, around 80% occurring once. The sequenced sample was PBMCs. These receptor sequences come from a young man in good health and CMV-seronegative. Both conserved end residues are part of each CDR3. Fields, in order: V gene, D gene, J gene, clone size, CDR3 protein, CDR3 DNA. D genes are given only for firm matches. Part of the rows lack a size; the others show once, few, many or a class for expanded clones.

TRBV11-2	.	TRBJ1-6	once	CASSLSGSYNSPLHF	TGTGCCAGCAGCTTAAGCGGTTCCTATAATTCACCCCTCCACTTT
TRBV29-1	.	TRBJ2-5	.	CSAEQDGQTQYF	TGCAGCGCAGAGCAGGATGGGCAGACCCAGTACTTC
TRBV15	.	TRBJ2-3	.	CATSRDPYSTDTQYF	TGTGCCACCAGCAGAGATCCGTATAGCACAGATACGCAGTATTTT
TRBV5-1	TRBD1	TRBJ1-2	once	CASSLGPGGAQGSGYTF	TGCGCCAGCAGCTTGGGCCCAGGGGGCGCGCAGGGTAGCGGCTACACCTTC
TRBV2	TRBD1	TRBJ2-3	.	CALRGGGSTDTQYF	TGTGCCCTTAGAGGGGGCGGTAGCACAGATACGCAGTATTTT
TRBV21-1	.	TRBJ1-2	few	CASSKECGQGAGYGYTF	TGTGCCAGCAGCAAAGAGTGCGGACAGGGGGCCGGCTATGGCTACACCTTC
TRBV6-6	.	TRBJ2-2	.	CASSYSRFTGELFF	TGTGCCAGCAGTTACTCCAGATTCACCGGGGAGCTGTTTTTT
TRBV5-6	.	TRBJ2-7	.	CASSRQYEQYF	TGTGCCAGCAGCCGCCAGTACGAGCAGTACTTC
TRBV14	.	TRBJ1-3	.	CASSQQAGAISGNTIYF	TGTGCCAGCAGCCAACAAGCAGGGGCGATCTCTGGAAACACCATATATTTT
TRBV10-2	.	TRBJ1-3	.	CASRPSGTKDTIYF	TGCGCCAGCAGGCCCTCAGGGACAAAGGACACCATATATTTT
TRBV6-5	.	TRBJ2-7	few	CAIFFKQKAAYEQYF	TGTGCCATTTTTTTCAAGCAGAAGGCGGCATACGAGCAGTACTTC
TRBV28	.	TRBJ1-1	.	CASSYSLTEAFF	TGTGCCAGCAGCTATTCATTAACTGAAGCTTTCTTT
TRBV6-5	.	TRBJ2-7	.	CASTRQARSSYEQYF	TGTGCCAGCACCCGACAGGCAAGATCATCTTACGAGCAGTACTTC
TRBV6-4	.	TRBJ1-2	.	CATPGRRNYGYTF	TGTGCCACCCCAGGGAGGAGGAACTATGGCTACACCTTC
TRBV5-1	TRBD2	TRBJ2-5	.	CASSRGTSGGQETQYF	TGCGCCAGCAGCCGTGGGACTAGCGGGGGGCAAGAGACCCAGTACTTC
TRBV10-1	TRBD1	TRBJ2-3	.	CASSAPGGAADTQYF	TGCGCCAGCAGTGCGCCAGGGGGAGCGGCAGATACGCAGTATTTT
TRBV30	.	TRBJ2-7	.	CAWSASYEQYF	TGTGCCTGGAGTGCAAGTTACGAGCAGTACTTC
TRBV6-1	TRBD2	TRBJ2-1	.	CATHGGEYNEQFF	TGTGCCACCCACGGGGGGGAATACAATGAGCAGTTCTTC
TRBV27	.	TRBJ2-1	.	CASSGERWASYNEQFF	TGTGCCAGCAGCGGGGAACGTTGGGCGTCCTACAATGAGCAGTTCTTC
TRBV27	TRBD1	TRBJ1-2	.	CASSQRQGKEGGYTF	TGTGCCAGCAGCCAGAGACAGGGAAAAGAGGGTGGCTACACCTTC
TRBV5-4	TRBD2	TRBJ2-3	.	CASSLVKAGWTDTQYF	TGTGCCAGCAGCTTGGTGAAAGCGGGGTGGACAGATACGCAGTATTTT
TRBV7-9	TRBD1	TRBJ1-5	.	CSSSGTGGRKGNQPQHF	TGTTCCAGCAGCGGGACAGGTGGACGGAAAGGCAATCAGCCCCAGCATTTT
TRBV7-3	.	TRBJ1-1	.	CASSVGTTTEAFF	TGTGCCAGCAGCGTCGGGACAACCACTGAAGCTTTCTTT
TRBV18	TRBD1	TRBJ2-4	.	CASSPPIGTGGLGNIQYF	TGTGCCAGCTCACCACCGATCGGGACAGGGGGTCTGGGAAACATTCAGTACTTC
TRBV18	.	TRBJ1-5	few	CASHGGRTQPQHF	TGTGCCAGCCATGGGGGCAGGACTCAGCCCCAGCATTTT
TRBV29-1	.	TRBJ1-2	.	CSVEDQGGDYGYTF	TGCAGCGTTGAAGATCAGGGAGGGGACTATGGCTACACCTTC
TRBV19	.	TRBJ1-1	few	CASRLLGNTEAFF	TGTGCCAGTAGGCTCCTAGGCAACACTGAAGCTTTCTTT
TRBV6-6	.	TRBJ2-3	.	CASRTVLSDTQYF	TGTGCCAGCCGGACAGTCCTGTCAGATACGCAGTATTTT
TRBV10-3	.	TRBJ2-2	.	CAISESSTFGGELFF	TGTGCCATCAGTGAGTCATCCACTTTCGGCGGGGAGCTGTTTTTT
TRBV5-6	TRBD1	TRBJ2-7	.	CASSIGTAPSYEQYF	TGTGCCAGCAGCATCGGGACAGCTCCCTCCTACGAGCAGTACTTC
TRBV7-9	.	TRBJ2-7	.	CASSLRSVGSGEQYF	TGTGCCAGTTCCCTTAGGTCGGTGGGTTCAGGCGAGCAGTACTTC
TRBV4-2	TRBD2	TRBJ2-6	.	CASSQGGISGANVLTF	TGTGCCAGCAGCCAGGGAGGGATCTCTGGGGCCAACGTCCTGACTTTC
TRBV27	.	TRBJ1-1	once	CASSLYRNTEAFF	TGTGCCAGCAGTTTGTACAGGAACACTGAAGCTTTCTTT
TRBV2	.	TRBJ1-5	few	CASGKQGVSNQPQHF	TGTGCCAGCGGCAAACAGGGAGTTAGCAATCAGCCCCAGCATTTT
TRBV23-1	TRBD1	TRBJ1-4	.	CASSRGTGFLEDGEKLFF	TGCGCCAGCAGTCGCGGGACAGGGTTTCTCGAAGACGGCGAAAAACTGTTTTTT
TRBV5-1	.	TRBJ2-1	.	CASSPLSREEQFF	TGCGCCAGCAGCCCCCTGTCCCGGGAGGAGCAGTTCTTC
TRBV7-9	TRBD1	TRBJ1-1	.	CASSLRGSGGEAFF	TGTGCCAGCAGCTTACGGGGCTCAGGGGGTGAAGCTTTCTTT
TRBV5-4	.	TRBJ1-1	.	CASSLGGRAEAFF	TGTGCCAGCAGCTTGGGAGGGCGGGCTGAAGCTTTCTTT
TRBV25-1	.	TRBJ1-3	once	CASSDLDRYSGNTIYF	TGTGCCAGCAGTGACCTAGACAGGTACTCTGGAAACACCATATATTTT
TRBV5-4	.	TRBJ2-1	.	CASSLAYSYNEQFF	TGTGCCAGCAGCCTCGCGTACTCCTACAATGAGCAGTTCTTC
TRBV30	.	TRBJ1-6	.	CAWSARSPLHF	TGTGCCTGGAGTGCGCGTTCACCCCTCCACTTT
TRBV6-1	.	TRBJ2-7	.	CASRVDRTHYEQYF	TGTGCCAGCAGAGTCGACAGAACACACTACGAGCAGTACTTC
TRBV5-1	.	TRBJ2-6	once	CASSLSGGISGANVLTF	TGCGCCAGCAGCTTGAGTGGCGGTATCTCTGGGGCCAACGTCCTGACTTTC
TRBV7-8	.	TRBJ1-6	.	CASSFLVGGNSPLHF	TGTGCCAGCAGCTTCTTAGTAGGGGGTAATTCACCCCTCCACTTT
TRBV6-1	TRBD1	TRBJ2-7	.	CASSVMTGTYEQYF	TGTGCCAGCAGTGTTATGACAGGGACCTACGAGCAGTACTTC
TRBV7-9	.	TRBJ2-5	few	CASNRFYQETQYF	TGTGCCAGCAACCGGTTCTACCAAGAGACCCAGTACTTC
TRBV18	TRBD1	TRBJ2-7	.	CASSPGQGSYEQYF	TGTGCCAGCTCACCAGGACAGGGCTCCTACGAGCAGTACTTC
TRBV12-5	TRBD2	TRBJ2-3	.	CASGLGSGAKDTQYF	TGTGCTAGTGGTTTGGGCAGCGGGGCGAAAGATACGCAGTATTTT
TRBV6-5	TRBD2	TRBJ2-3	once	CASRGLADNTDTQYF	TGTGCCAGCAGGGGACTAGCGGATAACACAGATACGCAGTATTTT
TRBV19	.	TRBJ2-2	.	CATHASGELFF	TGTGCCACCCACGCTAGCGGGGAGCTGTTTTTT
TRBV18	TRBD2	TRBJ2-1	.	CASSPSTSESNEQFF	TGTGCCAGCTCACCAAGTACTAGCGAGTCGAATGAGCAGTTCTTC